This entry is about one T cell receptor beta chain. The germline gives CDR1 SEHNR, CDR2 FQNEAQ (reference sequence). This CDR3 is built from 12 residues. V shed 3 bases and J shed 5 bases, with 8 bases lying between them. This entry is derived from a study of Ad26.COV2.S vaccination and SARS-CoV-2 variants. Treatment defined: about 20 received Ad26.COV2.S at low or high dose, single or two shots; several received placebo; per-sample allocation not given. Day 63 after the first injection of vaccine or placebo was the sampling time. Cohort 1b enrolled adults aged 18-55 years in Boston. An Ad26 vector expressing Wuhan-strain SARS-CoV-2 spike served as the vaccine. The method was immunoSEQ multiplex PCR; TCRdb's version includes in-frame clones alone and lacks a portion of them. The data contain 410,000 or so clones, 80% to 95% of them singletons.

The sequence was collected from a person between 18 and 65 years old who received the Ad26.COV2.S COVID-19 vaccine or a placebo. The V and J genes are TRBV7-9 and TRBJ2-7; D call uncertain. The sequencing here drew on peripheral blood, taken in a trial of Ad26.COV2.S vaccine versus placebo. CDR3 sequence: CASSFPPHEQYF. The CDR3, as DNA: TGTGCCAGCAGCTTCCCTCCCCACGAGCAGTACTTC.